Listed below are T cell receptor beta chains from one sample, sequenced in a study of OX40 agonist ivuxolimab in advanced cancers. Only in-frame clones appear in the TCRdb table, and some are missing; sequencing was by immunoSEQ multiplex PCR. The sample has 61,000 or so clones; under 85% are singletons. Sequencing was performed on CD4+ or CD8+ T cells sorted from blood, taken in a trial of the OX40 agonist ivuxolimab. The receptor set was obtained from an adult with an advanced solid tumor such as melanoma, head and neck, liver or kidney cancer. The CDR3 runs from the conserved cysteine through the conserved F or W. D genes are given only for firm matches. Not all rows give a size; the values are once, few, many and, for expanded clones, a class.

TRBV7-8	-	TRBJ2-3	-	TGTGCCAGCAGCCAACATTTCACGGAGAGGGCGCAGTATTTT	CASSQHFTERAQYF
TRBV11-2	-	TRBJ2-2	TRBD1	TGTGCCAGCAGCTCAGACAGGGTGGCCGGGGAGCTGTTTTTT	CASSSDRVAGELFF
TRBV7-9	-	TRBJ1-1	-	TGTGCCAGCAGCTTAGAGGGCCCTGAAGCTTTCTTT	CASSLEGPEAFF
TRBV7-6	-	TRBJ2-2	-	TGTGCCGCCCAGGGCCCCGCGAACACCGGGGAGCTGTTTTTT	CAAQGPANTGELFF
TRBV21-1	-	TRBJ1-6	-	TGTGCCGGCAGGGGTCCCAATAATTCACCCCTCCACTTT	CAGRGPNNSPLHF
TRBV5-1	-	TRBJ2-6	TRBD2	TGCGCCAGCAGCTTGGTAGCGGGGCTAGCTGGGGCCAACGTCCTGACTTTC	CASSLVAGLAGANVLTF
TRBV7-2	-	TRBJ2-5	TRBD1	TGTGCCAGCAGCTTAGGGGACAGGCGAGAGACCCAGTACTTC	CASSLGDRRETQYF
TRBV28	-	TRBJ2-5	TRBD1	TGTGCCAGCAGGGGGACAGGGACAGAGACCCAGTACTTC	CASRGTGTETQYF
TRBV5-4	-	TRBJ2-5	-	TGTGCCAGCAGCTTGGTAATGCAAGAGACCCAGTACTTC	CASSLVMQETQYF
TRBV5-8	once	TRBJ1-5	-	TGTGCCAGCAGCGGCAGGGGATCTAGTCAGCCCCAGCATTTT	CASSGRGSSQPQHF
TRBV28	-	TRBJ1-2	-	TGTGCCAGCAGTTTAAACGGCAACTATGGCTACACCTTC	CASSLNGNYGYTF
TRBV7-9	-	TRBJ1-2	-	TGTGCCAGCAGCTTAAGGAGCAGAGGGAGCTCCTATGGCTACACCTTC	CASSLRSRGSSYGYTF
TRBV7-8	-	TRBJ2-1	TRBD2	TGTGCCAGCAGCGCGGGGGGTGGCTCCTACAATGAGCAGTTCTTC	CASSAGGGSYNEQFF
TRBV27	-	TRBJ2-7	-	TGTGCCAGCAGACCTGACGACAGTCCCTCCTACGAGCAGTACTTC	CASRPDDSPSYEQYF
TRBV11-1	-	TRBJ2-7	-	TGTGCCAGCAGCGACGGTCTGGGAAATAGTCGAAGCGAGCAGTACTTC	CASSDGLGNSRSEQYF
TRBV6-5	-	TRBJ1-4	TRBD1	TGTGCCAGCTCTAGAGGGACAGGGGACGAAAAACTGTTTTTT	CASSRGTGDEKLFF
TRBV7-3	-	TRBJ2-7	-	TGTGCCAGCAGCTTATCGGGGGGCGCCTACGAGCAGTACTTC	CASSLSGGAYEQYF
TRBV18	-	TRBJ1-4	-	TGTGCCAGCGCGTCGGACGGTGCTAATGAAAAACTGTTTTTT	CASASDGANEKLFF
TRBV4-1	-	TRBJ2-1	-	TGCGCCAGCAGCCAAGAGAAGCCGGGGGAGCAGTTCTTC	CASSQEKPGEQFF
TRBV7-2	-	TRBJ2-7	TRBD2	TGTGCCAGCAGCCAAAGCGGGAGCTCCTACGAGCAGTACTTC	CASSQSGSSYEQYF
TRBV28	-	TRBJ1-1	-	TGTGCCAGCAGTTCCGGACAATTGAACACTGAAGCTTTCTTT	CASSSGQLNTEAFF
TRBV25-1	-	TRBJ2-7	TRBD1	TGTGCCAGCAGTGAAGGGACAGGGGTATACGAGCAGTACTTC	CASSEGTGVYEQYF
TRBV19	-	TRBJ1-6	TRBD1	TGTGCCAGTAGCGACTGGACAGGGGATCTTGTATGGCGGACACCCCTCCACTTT	CASSDWTGDLVWRTPLHF
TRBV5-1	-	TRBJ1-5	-	TGCGCCAGCAGCTTGGGACAGGACAATCAGCCCCAGCATTTT	CASSLGQDNQPQHF
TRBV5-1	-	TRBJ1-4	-	TGCGCCAGCAGCCCCGGACAGACTAATGAAAAACTGTTTTTT	CASSPGQTNEKLFF
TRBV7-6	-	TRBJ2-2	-	TGTGCCAGCAGCTTAGCCCCACCCGGTCGCGGGGAGCTGTTTTTT	CASSLAPPGRGELFF
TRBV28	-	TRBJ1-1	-	TGTGCCAGCACCCCTCGGGCGGGGTTTAACACTGAAGCTTTCTTT	CASTPRAGFNTEAFF
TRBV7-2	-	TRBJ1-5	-	TGTGCCAGCAGCTTAGAAGGGTATAGCAATCAGCCCCAGCATTTT	CASSLEGYSNQPQHF
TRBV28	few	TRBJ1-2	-	TGTGCCAGCAGTTTAAGGGCAGACTATGGCTACACCTTC	CASSLRADYGYTF
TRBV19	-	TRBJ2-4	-	TGTGCCAGTAATGAACAGGGAGCGAACATTCAGTACTTC	CASNEQGANIQYF
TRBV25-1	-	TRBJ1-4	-	TGTGCCAGCAGTGATTCCGGGGGTTGGGTGCTCGAAAAACTGTTTTTT	CASSDSGGWVLEKLFF
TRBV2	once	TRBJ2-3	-	TGTGCCAGCAGTGAAGGGGCGGGACCCATCAGAGATACGCAGTATTTT	CASSEGAGPIRDTQYF
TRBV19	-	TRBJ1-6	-	TGTGCTATCGACGGTTATAATTCACCCCTCCACTTT	CAIDGYNSPLHF
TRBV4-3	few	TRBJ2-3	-	TGCGCCAGCAGCCAAGTTGGGGGCCAAGATACGCAGTATTTT	CASSQVGGQDTQYF
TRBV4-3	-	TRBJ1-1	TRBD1	TGCGCCAGCAGCCAGCACAGGGGTAGCAACACTGAAGCTTTCTTT	CASSQHRGSNTEAFF
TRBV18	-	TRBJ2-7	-	TGTGCCAGCTCACCACAGACGTTCGAGCAGTACTTC	CASSPQTFEQYF
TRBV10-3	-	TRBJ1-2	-	TGTGCCATCAGTGTTCGATCGGACAGCCGGGACTATGGCTACACCTTC	CAISVRSDSRDYGYTF